The clone carrying this TCR beta chain was picked up a small number of times. The sample belongs to a study of regulatory T cells in long-lasting Graves disease. Study overall: Freshly diagnosed Graves' patients had used antithyroid drugs for under 3 months.

Documented time point: newly diagnosed GD, antithyroid drugs for less than 3 months. Generation of the TCR library employed RNA extracted from PBMCs. Arm-PCR of CDR3 regions and iRepertoire HTBI primers were the basis on which TCR beta libraries were built. TCRdb itself ran the multiplex PCR reads through MiXCR, one entry per CDR3 protein. This sample has a few hundred thousand distinct CDR3 sequences, with 14% found just once. The data also belong to a second study, concerning T cells in Graves' hyperthyroidism and ophthalmopathy.

The clonotype was recovered from a woman aged 50 to 60 with Graves disease. Sequences were derived from peripheral blood mononuclear cells (PBMCs), sampled at new diagnosis, from a patient treated with antithyroid drugs.

Here the CDR3 reads CSADSATGQETQYF. CDR3 sequence (DNA): TGCAGCGCTGACAGCGCTACCGGACAAGAGACCCAGTACTTC. This chain links TRBV29-1 with TRBJ2-5, with D perhaps matching TRBD1 (5 bases). V shed 7 bases and J shed 2 bases, with 17 bases lying between them. The CDR3 is 14 amino acids. Germline V gives CDR1 SQVTM, CDR2 ANQGSEA.